Sequencing of this T cell receptor (beta chain) was carried out in a study of cytomegalovirus exposure and HLA in healthy donors. General study findings and limits: According to a later analysis, TCR clusters from the first cohort tended to co-occur in the approximately 120 validation repertoires. Some TCR beta chains (roughly 150 of them) were listed as cytomegalovirus-associated.

The V gene's germline CDR1 is MGHRA and CDR2 YSYEKL. The CDR3 has 15 residues. V was trimmed by 0 bases and J by 4 bases, leaving 10 bases between them. Assay: immunoSEQ multiplex PCR; the TCRdb copy retains only in-frame clones and omits some. The sample lists 300,000 to 450,000 clones; 70% to 90% were seen once. Worth noting for this clone: Its antigen is unidentified.

This clonotype originated in a young woman in good health and CMV-seronegative. This rearrangement joins TRBV4-1 to TRBJ1-3, with D perhaps matching TRBD1 (6 bases). The sample taken for sequencing was PBMCs. This chain's CDR3 is CASSQDRTDGNTIYF. CDR3 DNA sequence: TGCGCCAGCAGCCAAGATCGGACAGACGGAAACACCATATATTTT.